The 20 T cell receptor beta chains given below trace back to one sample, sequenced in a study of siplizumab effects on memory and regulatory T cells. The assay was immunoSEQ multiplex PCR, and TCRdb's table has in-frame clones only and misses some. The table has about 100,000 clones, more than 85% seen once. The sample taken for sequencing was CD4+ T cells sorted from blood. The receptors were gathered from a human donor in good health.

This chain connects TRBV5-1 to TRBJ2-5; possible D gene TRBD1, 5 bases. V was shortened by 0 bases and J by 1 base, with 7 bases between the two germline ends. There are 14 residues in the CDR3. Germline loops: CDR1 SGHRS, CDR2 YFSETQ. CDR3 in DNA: TGCGCCAGCAGCTTGGGGGGCCCCCAAGAGACCCAGTACTTC. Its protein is CASSLGGPQETQYF.

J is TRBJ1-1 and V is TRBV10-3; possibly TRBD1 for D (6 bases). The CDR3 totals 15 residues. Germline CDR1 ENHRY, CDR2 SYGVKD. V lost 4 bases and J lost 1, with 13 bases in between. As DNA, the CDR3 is TGTGCCATCAGTGGCGACGGGGGCACGAACACTGAAGCTTTCTTT. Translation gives CAISGDGGTNTEAFF.

CDR3 in amino acids: CASRGGRTNTEAFF. CDR3 sequence (DNA): TGTGCCAGCAGGGGGGGGCGAACGAACACTGAAGCTTTCTTT. The chain uses TRBV2 and TRBJ1-1; possible D gene TRBD1, 6 bases. V lost 6 bases, J lost 1 base, and 12 bases lay in between. The germline CDR1 and CDR2 sequences are SNHLY and FYNNEI. The CDR3 length is 14 residues.

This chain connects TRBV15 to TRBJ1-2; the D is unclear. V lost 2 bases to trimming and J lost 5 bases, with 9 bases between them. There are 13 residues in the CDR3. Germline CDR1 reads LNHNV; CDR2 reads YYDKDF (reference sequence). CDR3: CATSRSPGYGYTF. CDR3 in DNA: TGTGCCACCAGCAGATCCCCCGGGTATGGCTACACCTTC.

CDR3 loop: CASSTSGGAFYEQFF. CDR3 bases: TGTGCCAGCAGCACTAGCGGGGGGGCCTTTTATGAGCAGTTCTTC. This chain uses TRBV9 with TRBJ2-1; 13 bases line up with TRBD2. The germline CDR1 and CDR2 sequences are SGDLS and YYNGEE. V was clipped by 4 bases and J by 8 bases; unmatched bases: 6. This CDR3 is built from 15 residues.

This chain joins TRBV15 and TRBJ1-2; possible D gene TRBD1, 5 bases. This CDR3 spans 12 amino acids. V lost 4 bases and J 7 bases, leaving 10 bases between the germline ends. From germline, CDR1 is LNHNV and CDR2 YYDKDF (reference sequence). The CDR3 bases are TGTGCCACCAGCAATATAAGGGGTGGCTACACCTTC. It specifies CATSNIRGGYTF.

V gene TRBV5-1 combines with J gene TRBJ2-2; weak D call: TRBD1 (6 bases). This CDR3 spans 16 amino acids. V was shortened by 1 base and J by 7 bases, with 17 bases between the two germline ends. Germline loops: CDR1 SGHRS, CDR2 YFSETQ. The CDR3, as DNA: TGCGCCAGCAGCTTGTCGGTATCAGGGGTAGGCGGGGAGCTGTTTTTT. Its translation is CASSLSVSGVGGELFF. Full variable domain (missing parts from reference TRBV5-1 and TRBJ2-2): KAGVTQTPRYLIKTRGQQVTLSCSPISGHRSVSWYQQTPGQGLQFLFEYFSETQRNKGNFPGRFSGRQFSNSRSEMNVSTLELGDSALYLCASSLSVSGVGGELFFGEGSRLTVL.

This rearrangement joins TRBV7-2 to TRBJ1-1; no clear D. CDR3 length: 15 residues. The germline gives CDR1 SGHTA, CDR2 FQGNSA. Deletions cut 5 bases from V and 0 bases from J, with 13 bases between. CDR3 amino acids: CASSADARMNTEAFF. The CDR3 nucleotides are TGTGCCAGCAGCGCGGACGCTAGAATGAACACTGAAGCTTTCTTT.

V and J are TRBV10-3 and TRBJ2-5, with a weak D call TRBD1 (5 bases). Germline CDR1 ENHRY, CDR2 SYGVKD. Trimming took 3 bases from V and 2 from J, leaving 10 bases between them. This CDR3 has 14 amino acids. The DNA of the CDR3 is TGTGCCATCAGTGACAGGGTAAAGCAAGAGACCCAGTACTTC. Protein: CAISDRVKQETQYF.

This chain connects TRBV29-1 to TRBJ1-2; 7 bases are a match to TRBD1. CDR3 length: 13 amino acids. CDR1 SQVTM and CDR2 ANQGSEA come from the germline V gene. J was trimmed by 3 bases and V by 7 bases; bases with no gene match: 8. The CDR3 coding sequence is TGCAGCGCCGGAGGGGGCTCTGACTATGGCTACACCTTC. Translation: CSAGGGSDYGYTF.

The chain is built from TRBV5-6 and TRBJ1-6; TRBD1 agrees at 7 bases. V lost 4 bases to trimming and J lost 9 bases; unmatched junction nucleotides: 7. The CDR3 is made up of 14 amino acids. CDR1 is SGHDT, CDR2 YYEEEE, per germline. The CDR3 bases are TGTGCCAGCAGCCGGGACAGAGCATCTTCACCCCTCCACTTT. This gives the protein CASSRDRASSPLHF.

The DNA for the CDR3 is TGCAGCGCCGAGGCTATGGATACGCAGTATTTT. This codes for CSAEAMDTQYF. This rearrangement joins TRBV29-1 to TRBJ2-3; D unclear. Trimming shortened V by 7 bases and J by 6 bases, and 11 bases separated the two germline ends. This CDR3 has 11 residues. Germline lookup yields CDR1 SQVTM and CDR2 ANQGSEA.

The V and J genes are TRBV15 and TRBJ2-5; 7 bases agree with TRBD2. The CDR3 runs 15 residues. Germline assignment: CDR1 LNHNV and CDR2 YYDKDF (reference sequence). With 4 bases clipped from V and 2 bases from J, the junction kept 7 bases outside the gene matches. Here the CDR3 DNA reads TGTGCCACCAGCATCCCTAGCGGACTTCAAGAGACCCAGTACTTC. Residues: CATSIPSGLQETQYF.

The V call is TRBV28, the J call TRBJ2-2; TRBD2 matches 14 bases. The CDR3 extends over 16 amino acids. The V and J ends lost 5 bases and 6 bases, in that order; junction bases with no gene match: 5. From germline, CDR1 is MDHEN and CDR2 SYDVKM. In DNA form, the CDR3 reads TGTGCCAGCAGTCCGACTAGCGGGGGGGCCCCCGGGGAGCTGTTTTTT. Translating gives CASSPTSGGAPGELFF. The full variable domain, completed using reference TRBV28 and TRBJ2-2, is DVKVTQSSRYLVKRTGEKVFLECVQDMDHENMFWYRQDPGLGLRLIYFSYDVKMKEKGDIPEGYSVSREKKERFSLILESASTNQTSMYLCASSPTSGGAPGELFFGEGSRLTVL.

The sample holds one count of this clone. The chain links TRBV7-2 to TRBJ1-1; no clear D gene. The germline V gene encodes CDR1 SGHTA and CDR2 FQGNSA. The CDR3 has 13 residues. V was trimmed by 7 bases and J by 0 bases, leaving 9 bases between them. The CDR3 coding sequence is TGTGCCAGCAAAAGGGATTTGAACACTGAAGCTTTCTTT. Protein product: CASKRDLNTEAFF.

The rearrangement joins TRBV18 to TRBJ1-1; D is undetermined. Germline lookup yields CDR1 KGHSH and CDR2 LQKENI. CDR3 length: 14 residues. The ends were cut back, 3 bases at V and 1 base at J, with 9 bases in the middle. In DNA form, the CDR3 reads TGTGCCAGCTCACCTTCTGGTGGGAACACTGAAGCTTTCTTT. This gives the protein CASSPSGGNTEAFF. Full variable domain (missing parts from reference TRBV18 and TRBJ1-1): NAGVMQNPRHLVRRRGQEARLRCSPMKGHSHVYWYRQLPEEGLKFMVYLQKENIIDESGMPKERFSAEFPKEGPSILRIQQVVRGDSAAYFCASSPSGGNTEAFFGQGTRLTVV.

The chain's CDR3 is CASHDRRDQPQHF. The CDR3 coding sequence is TGTGCCAGTCATGACAGGAGGGATCAGCCCCAGCATTTT. The chain combines TRBV19 with TRBJ1-5, with a weak D call TRBD1 (6 bases). Per germline, CDR1 LNHDA and CDR2 SQIVND (reference sequence). This CDR3 has 13 residues. Deletions cut 8 bases from V and 5 bases from J, with 13 bases between.

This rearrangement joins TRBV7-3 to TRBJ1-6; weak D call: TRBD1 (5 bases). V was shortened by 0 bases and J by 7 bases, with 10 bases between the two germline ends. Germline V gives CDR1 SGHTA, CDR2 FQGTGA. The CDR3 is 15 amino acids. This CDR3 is CASSLTSGGNSPLHF. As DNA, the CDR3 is TGTGCCAGCAGCTTAACATCCGGGGGGAATTCACCCCTCCACTTT.

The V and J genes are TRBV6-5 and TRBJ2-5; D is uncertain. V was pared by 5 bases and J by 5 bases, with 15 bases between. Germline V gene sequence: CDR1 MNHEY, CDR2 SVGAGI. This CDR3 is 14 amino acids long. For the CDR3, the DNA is TGTGCCAGCAGTAGGACGCCCGCAAAGGAGACCCAGTACTTC. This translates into CASSRTPAKETQYF.

The CDR3 region is CASSLSRDFSQPQHF. Here the CDR3 DNA reads TGTGCCAGCAGCTTATCTCGGGATTTCAGTCAGCCCCAGCATTTT. The chain combines TRBV7-2 with TRBJ1-5; no reliable D call. V lost 2 bases to trimming and J lost 6 bases, with 14 bases between them. The germline V gene encodes CDR1 SGHTA and CDR2 FQGNSA. This CDR3 has 15 residues.